This T cell receptor beta chain was sequenced during a study of lymphopenia after photon versus proton radiotherapy (dated by TCRdb to about 2019). Concerning the study at large: Photon and proton radiation therapy were compared by the study for their immunological effects in patients with gastrointestinal tumors who developed high-grade lymphopenia. A cohort of around 20 patients with gastrointestinal tumors who received either photon or proton therapy and subsequently developed lymphopenia was included. The goal of the study was to describe how the two radiation modalities differ in their effects on the immune system.

With respect to this clone: This receptor's antigen is unknown. No much larger clone exists at a distance of one base, and base qualities are not known.

Library construction relied on the immunoSEQ multiplex PCR assay. Alongside multiparametric flow cytometry, deep sequencing of rearranged TCR beta loci was used to profile the T cell repertoires. Here the immuneACCESS table is served through TCRdb, limited to in-frame sequences with V and J called. Missing clones are a known gap in these copies; in checked studies unresolved V genes cover under half, and the rest lacks a known reason. This sample gives tens of thousands of clones in total; about 89% of them show up just once. The ten largest clones add up to over 8.5% of the sample. Overall study results and their limits: The survival association was assessed only in patients who died, and the authors presented better survival with proton therapy as a possibility rather than a demonstrated result. Across the cohort, an inverse correlation was found between a larger post-nadir drop in TCR diversity and overall survival time among patients who died. Proton-treated patients stayed relatively stable during treatment, while photon-treated patients lost naive T cells and TCR diversity and gained effector/memory populations. After the lymphocyte count nadir, oligoclonal expansion, especially of CD8+ Temra cells, was observed in photon-treated repertoires, and the drop in diversity was driven by this expansion.

The CDR3 starts with the cysteine, ends with the phenylalanine, and has 11 residues. The read is trimmed to its CDR3 DNA, 33 bases read in frame from base 1. CDR1 and CDR2 were assigned from the germline V gene (reference sequence) as MNHNY and SVGAGI. Germline trimming amounts to 4 bases on V and 13 bases on J, with 4 as the count of junction bases outside the gene matches. This receptor chain uses TRBV6-6 and TRBJ2-3, and 8 bases in between align with TRBD1. The TCR sequence derives from a man older than 75 with esophageal cancer. Material: peripheral blood, obtained from a patient treated with proton-based radiotherapy. The CDR3 has the sequence CASSWTGREYF. The DNA reads as follows: TGTGCCAGCAGTTGGACAGGGCGAGAGTATTTT.